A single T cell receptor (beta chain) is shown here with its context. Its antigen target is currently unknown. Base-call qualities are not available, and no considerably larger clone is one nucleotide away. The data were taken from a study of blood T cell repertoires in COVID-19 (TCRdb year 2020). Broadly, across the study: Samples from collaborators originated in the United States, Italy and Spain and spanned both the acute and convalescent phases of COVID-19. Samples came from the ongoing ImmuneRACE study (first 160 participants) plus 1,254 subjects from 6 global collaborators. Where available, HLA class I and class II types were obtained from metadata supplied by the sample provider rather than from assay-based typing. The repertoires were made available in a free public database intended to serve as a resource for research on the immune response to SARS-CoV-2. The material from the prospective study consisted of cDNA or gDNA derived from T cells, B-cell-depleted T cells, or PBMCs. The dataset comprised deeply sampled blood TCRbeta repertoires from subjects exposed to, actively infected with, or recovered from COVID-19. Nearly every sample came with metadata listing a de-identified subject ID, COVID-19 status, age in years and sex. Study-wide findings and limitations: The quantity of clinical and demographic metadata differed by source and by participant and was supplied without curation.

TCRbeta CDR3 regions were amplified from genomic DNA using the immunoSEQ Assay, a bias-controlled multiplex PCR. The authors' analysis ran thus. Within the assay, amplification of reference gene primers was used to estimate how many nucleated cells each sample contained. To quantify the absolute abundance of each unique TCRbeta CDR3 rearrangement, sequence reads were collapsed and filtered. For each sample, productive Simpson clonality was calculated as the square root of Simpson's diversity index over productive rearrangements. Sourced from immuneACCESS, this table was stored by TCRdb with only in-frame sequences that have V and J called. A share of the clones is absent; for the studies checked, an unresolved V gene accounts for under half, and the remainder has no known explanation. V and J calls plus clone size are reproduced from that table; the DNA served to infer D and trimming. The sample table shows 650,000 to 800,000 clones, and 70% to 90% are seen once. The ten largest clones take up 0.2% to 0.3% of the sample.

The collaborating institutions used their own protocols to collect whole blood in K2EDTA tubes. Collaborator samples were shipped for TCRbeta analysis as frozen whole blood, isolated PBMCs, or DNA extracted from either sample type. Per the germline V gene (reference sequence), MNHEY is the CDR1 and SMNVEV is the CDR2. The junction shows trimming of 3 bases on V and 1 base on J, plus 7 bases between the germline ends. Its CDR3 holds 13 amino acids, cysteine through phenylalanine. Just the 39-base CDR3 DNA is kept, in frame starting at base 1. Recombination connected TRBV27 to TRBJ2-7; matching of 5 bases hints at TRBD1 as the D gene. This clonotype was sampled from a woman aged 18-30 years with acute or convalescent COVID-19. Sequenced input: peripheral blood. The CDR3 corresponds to CASSFRTSYEQYF. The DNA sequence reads TGTGCCAGCAGTTTCCGGACATCCTACGAGCAGTACTTC.